A single sample gave rise to the 11 T cell receptor beta chains below, sequenced in a study of radiation and T cells in renal cell carcinoma (dated by TCRdb to the early 2020s). In light of the paper, this sample's time point label describes: baseline pretreatment blood. What this sample's treatment or condition label stands for: 15 Gy SBRT to primary tumor, nephrectomy 4 weeks later. The library was made by the immunoSEQ multiplex PCR assay. TCRdb took over this immuneACCESS table, retaining in-frame rearrangements with V and J assigned. Such tables are incomplete; in checked studies, under half of the missing clones stem from an unresolved V gene, and the remainder is unexplained. The sample table lists 150,000 or so clones, about 88% of them with a count of one. The ten largest make up 12% of the sample. The source material was blood, sampled from a patient whose treatment included radiotherapy and nephrectomy. These receptors were collected from a woman aged 45-65 years with renal cell carcinoma.

The chain joins TRBV2 to TRBJ2-2, with D possibly matching TRBD1 (6 bases). CDR3 length: 14 amino acids. The ends were cut back, 6 bases at V and 1 base at J, with 9 bases in the middle. CDR1 is SNHLY and CDR2 is FYNNEI in the germline V gene. CDR3 protein: CASSLQGNTGELFF. The CDR3 DNA reads TGTGCCAGCAGCCTACAGGGGAACACCGGGGAGCTGTTTTTT.

This chain joins TRBV6-1 and TRBJ2-3, with D perhaps matching TRBD1 or TRBD2 (5 bases each). The V end lost 2 bases, the J end lost 8 bases, and 11 bases lay between the germline ends. This CDR3 has 13 amino acids. Germline values: CDR1 MNHNS, CDR2 SASEGT. The CDR3 reads CASSESRGGTQYF. The DNA of the CDR3 is TGTGCCAGCAGTGAATCGAGGGGCGGTACGCAGTATTTT.

The rearrangement uses TRBV7-3 and TRBJ2-1, with D possibly being TRBD1 (6 bases). V was clipped by 9 bases and J by 10 bases, with 22 bases between them. Looked up from germline, CDR1 is SGHTA and CDR2 is FQGTGA. This CDR3 region has 14 residues. CDR3 protein: CASSQGSQRIEQFF. CDR3 DNA: TGTGCCAGTAGCCAGGGGTCGCAAAGGATCGAGCAGTTCTTC. Complete variable domain (other parts from reference TRBV7-3 and TRBJ2-1): GAGVSQTPSNKVTEKGKYVELRCDPISGHTALYWYRQSLGQGPEFLIYFQGTGAADDSGLPNDRFFAVRPEGSVSTLKIQRTERGDSAVYLCASSQGSQRIEQFFGPGTRLTVL.

The chain uses TRBV9 and TRBJ2-5, with unresolved D. This CDR3 is built from 13 residues. The V end was cut by 2 bases, the J end by 4 bases, with 9 bases between. CDR1 SGDLS and CDR2 YYNGEE come from the germline V gene. CDR3 residues: CASSVSQLETQYF. As DNA, the CDR3 is TGTGCCAGCAGCGTTTCTCAGCTAGAGACCCAGTACTTC.

This chain uses TRBV18 with TRBJ2-7; D gene ambiguous. The germline gives CDR1 KGHSH, CDR2 LQKENI. The CDR3 length is 14 residues. V was cut by 0 bases and J by 3 bases, with 9 bases left in between. The CDR3 protein is CASSPPVGNYEQYF. For the CDR3, the DNA is TGTGCCAGCTCACCACCGGTGGGCAACTACGAGCAGTACTTC.

This clone was counted between two and nine times. This chain uses TRBV6-5 with TRBJ2-2, with a possible D match to TRBD2 (6 bases). The CDR3 length is 14 residues. Germline assignment: CDR1 MNHEY and CDR2 SVGAGI. V lost 6 bases, J lost 1 base, and 9 bases lay in between. CDR3 coding DNA: TGTGCCAGCAGCCCAGCGGGGAACACCGGGGAGCTGTTTTTT. Its translation is CASSPAGNTGELFF.

The chain has TRBV2 and TRBJ1-5; possibly TRBD1 for D (5 bases). CDR3 size: 15 residues. CDR1 is SNHLY and CDR2 is FYNNEI in the germline V gene. Trimming cost V 2 bases and J 4 bases, with 12 bases left between them. Here the CDR3 reads CASSERGVPNQPQHF. The CDR3, as DNA: TGTGCCAGCAGTGAACGAGGGGTCCCAAATCAGCCCCAGCATTTT.

The rearrangement uses TRBV5-4 and TRBJ1-1; weak D call: TRBD1 (5 bases). The CDR3 is 12 amino acids. Trimming removed 3 bases at V and 6 bases at J, with 9 bases between. Germline assignment: CDR1 SGHNT and CDR2 YYREEE (reference sequence). The CDR3 here is CASSSGSAEAFF. CDR3 nucleotides: TGTGCCAGCAGCTCAGGGTCGGCTGAAGCTTTCTTT.

The rearrangement uses TRBV1 and TRBJ1-2; the table's D gene call, TRBD1, was not cross checked with the DNA. TRBV1 is a pseudogene locus. CDR3 length equals 15 residues. For the CDR3, the DNA is TGCACCAGCAGCCGGGGGACAGCCGCTAACTATGGCTACACCTTC. Protein sequence: CTSSRGTAANYGYTF.

V usage is TRBV5-8 and J usage is TRBJ2-1; 9 bases map to TRBD1. The CDR3 length is 15 residues. Germline V gene data show CDR1 as SGHTS and CDR2 as YDEGEE. Trimming removed 7 bases from V and 4 bases from J; junction bases left unmatched: 9. The CDR3 here is CASPGRDRVYNEQFF. The CDR3 DNA reads as TGTGCCAGCCCGGGACGGGACAGGGTTTACAATGAGCAGTTCTTC.

J is TRBJ2-2 and V is TRBV9, with D hard to call. CDR3 length equals 13 residues. Deletions cut 0 bases from V and 5 bases from J, with 5 bases between. Germline values: CDR1 SGDLS, CDR2 YYNGEE. The CDR3 bases are TGTGCCAGCAGCGTAGGCGTAACCGGGGAGCTGTTTTTT. Its protein product is CASSVGVTGELFF. Based on the CDR3 plus reference TRBV9 and TRBJ2-2, the full variable domain is DSGVTQTPKHLITATGQRVTLRCSPRSGDLSVYWYQQSLDQGLQFLIQYYNGEERAKGNILERFSAQQFPDLHSELNLSSLELGDSALYFCASSVGVTGELFFGEGSRLTVL.